The source of this TCR beta chain is a study of blood T cell repertoires in COVID-19. Overall study: Samples of COVID-19 (acute and convalescent) were obtained from the United States, Italy and Spain. Sources were T cells, B-cell-depleted T cells, or PBMCs; the material itself was cDNA or gDNA.

The CDR3 is 15 amino acids. Germline CDR1 reads LGHDT; CDR2 reads YNNKEL (reference sequence). V was pared by 2 bases and J by 0 bases, with 3 bases of the junction left unmatched. In the original analysis: Using reference gene primer amplification, nucleated cell counts were estimated. Profiling relied on immunoSEQ multiplex PCR, and the TCRdb table lists in-frame clones only, not all of them. That table furnishes V, J and clone size, whereas the DNA furnished D and trimming. The table records 70,000 to 90,000 clones, 65% to 85% of them present only once. This clone was found a few times. Sequences were obtained from peripheral blood. The TCR sequence derives from a man between 70 and 80 years old with acute or convalescent COVID-19. V gene TRBV3-1 (or the pseudogene TRBV3-2) combines with J gene TRBJ1-1, with 7 bases aligning to TRBD1. CDR3 nucleotides: TGTGCCAGCAGCCAAACAGGGGCCATGAACACTGAAGCTTTCTTT. Residues: CASSQTGAMNTEAFF.